These T cell receptor beta chains were read from a single sample in a study of preoperative IRX-2 immunotherapy in early breast cancer. This table comes from immunoSEQ multiplex PCR, and its TCRdb copy is limited to in-frame clones, with some not included. The table records 3,000 to 3,500 clones, roughly 75% of them present only once. Sequences were derived from tumor tissue, sampled after IRX-2 immunotherapy. All receptors derive from a human donor with breast cancer. Each CDR3 is given with its conserved first and last residue. The D gene is left open where the match is weak. Expanded clones are given a class, and other clones once, few, many or no size at all.

>TRBV23-1|14|-|-|TRBJ2-3
TGCGCCAGCAGCTTCTTGGCTAGCACAGATACGCAGTATTTT
CASSFLASTDTQYF
>TRBV6-8|14|-|-|TRBJ2-5
TGTGCCAGCTCAAGGATGGGTTTCGGAGAGACCCAGTACTTC
CASSRMGFGETQYF
>TRBV11-3|15|-|TRBD1|TRBJ2-1
TGTGCCAGCACATCGGGACAGGGGGCAATGAATGAGCAGTTCTTC
CASTSGQGAMNEQFF
>TRBV5-1|15|-|-|TRBJ1-1
TGCGCCAGCAGCTTGGATCGGGGCATGAACACTGAAGCTTTCTTT
CASSLDRGMNTEAFF
>TRBV5-1|14|-|-|TRBJ1-1
TGCGCCAGCAGCCCCTGGGGGACGGACACTGAAGCTTTCTTT
CASSPWGTDTEAFF
>TRBV7-1|13|few|-|TRBJ1-1
TGTGCCAGCAGCCAATACGACAACACTGAAGCTTTCTTT
CASSQYDNTEAFF
>TRBV7-6|15|-|-|TRBJ1-3
TGTGCCAGCAGCCCTTACGGACCCTCTGGAAACACCATATATTTT
CASSPYGPSGNTIYF
>TRBV6-8|15|-|TRBD2|TRBJ2-1
TGTGCCAGCAGTACCGGGACTAGCTCCTACAATGAGCAGTTCTTC
CASSTGTSSYNEQFF
>TRBV18|14|-|TRBD2|TRBJ2-1
TGTGCCAGCTCCTTGGGCGGGAGTTTCAGCGAGCAGTTCTTC
CASSLGGSFSEQFF
>TRBV18|14|-|-|TRBJ1-1
TGTGCCAGCTCACGAGGCAGGGGGAACACTGAAGCTTTCTTT
CASSRGRGNTEAFF
>TRBV7-1|15|-|TRBD1|TRBJ2-2
TGTGCCAGCAGCCCGACAGGGGAGAACACCGGGGAGCTGTTTTTT
CASSPTGENTGELFF
>TRBV11-3|15|-|TRBD1|TRBJ1-1
TGTGCCAGCAGCTCATCGGACAGGGGGGATACTGAAGCTTTCTTT
CASSSSDRGDTEAFF
>TRBV23-1|15|-|-|TRBJ2-6
TGCGCCAGCAGCTTAGCCCCCACTGGGGCCAACGTCCTGACTTTC
CASSLAPTGANVLTF
>TRBV6-8|13|-|-|TRBJ1-1
TGTGCCAGCAGTTACGATGGGACATCGGGGGCTTTCTTT
CASSYDGTSGAFF
>TRBV30|15|-|-|TRBJ2-2
TGTGCCTGGAGAAGAAGGATTACGAACACCGGGGAGCTGTTTTTT
CAWRRRITNTGELFF
>TRBV10-1|12|-|-|TRBJ1-1
TGCGCCAGCAGCGACGGCGGACCCCAAGCTTTCTTT
CASSDGGPQAFF
>TRBV30|13|-|-|TRBJ2-3
TGTGCCTGGATTAGGGGCGGCACAGATACGCAGTATTTT
CAWIRGGTDTQYF
>TRBV23-1|14|-|-|TRBJ1-2
TGCGCCAGCAGCCACGGGTGGGCTAACTATGGCTACACCTTC
CASSHGWANYGYTF
>TRBV19|14|few|TRBD2|TRBJ2-2
TGTGCCAGTAGGTATAGCGGGGCCGCCGGGGAGCTGTTTTTT
CASRYSGAAGELFF
>TRBV7-2|13|-|-|TRBJ2-2
TGTGCCAGCAGCTATGGTACCACCGGGGAGCTGTTTTTT
CASSYGTTGELFF
>TRBV6-8|15|-|-|TRBJ2-1
TGTGCCAGCAGTTACTGGAGACGCTCCTACAATGAGCAGTTCTTC
CASSYWRRSYNEQFF
>TRBV7-6|18|-|-|TRBJ1-1
TGTGCCAGCAGCTTAGTTTCCTTACGGACAAGGATGAACACTGAAGCTTTCTTT
CASSLVSLRTRMNTEAFF
>TRBV12-5|13|-|TRBD2|TRBJ2-7
TGTGCTAGTGCAGCTAGCGGGACTTACGAGCAGTACTTC
CASAASGTYEQYF
>TRBV28|16|-|TRBD2|TRBJ2-2
TGTGCCAGCATCCCTGGGGCTAGCGGGAGGGCCGGGGAGCTGTTTTTT
CASIPGASGRAGELFF
>TRBV19|16|once|TRBD2|TRBJ2-7
TGTGCCAGTAGTTCCGAGACTAGCGGGAAAGGATACGAGCAGTACTTC
CASSSETSGKGYEQYF
>TRBV6-8|13|-|-|TRBJ2-1
TGTGCCAGCAGTTCCCTCTCCCACAATGAGCAGTTCTTC
CASSSLSHNEQFF
>TRBV6-4|14|-|-|TRBJ2-3
TGTGCCATCAAGCTGGGGACTAGCACAGATACGCAGTATTTT
CAIKLGTSTDTQYF
>TRBV11-3|15|-|TRBD1|TRBJ2-1
TGTGCCAGCAGCGGACAGGGGTCCCTTCGGAATGAGCAGTTCTTC
CASSGQGSLRNEQFF
>TRBV11-3|14|few|-|TRBJ1-4
TGTGCCAGCAGCCGAACCGCAACTAATGAAAAACTGTTTTTT
CASSRTATNEKLFF
>TRBV11-3|15|-|-|TRBJ2-5
TGTGCCAGCAGCTTGTCTGGAACAGGCCAAGAGACCCAGTACTTC
CASSLSGTGQETQYF
>TRBV7-1|20|-|TRBD2|TRBJ2-3
TGTGCCAGCAGCTCTCTCAAGCCGACCGGGACTAGCGGGAGGATTGATACGCAGTATTTT
CASSSLKPTGTSGRIDTQYF
>TRBV6-8|14|few|-|TRBJ1-1
TGTGCCAGCAGGAGCCCCGGTATGAACACTGAAGCTTTCTTT
CASRSPGMNTEAFF
>TRBV11-3|16|once|TRBD1|TRBJ2-7
TGTGCCAGCAGCTTAGTCTCAGGGACAGGGGGCGTCGAGCAGTACTTC
CASSLVSGTGGVEQYF
>TRBV11-3|18|once|TRBD2|TRBJ2-7
TGTGCCAGCAGCCGCCGGACTAGCGGGAACATCAAGTCCTACGAGCAGTACTTC
CASSRRTSGNIKSYEQYF
>TRBV14|17|-|TRBD2|TRBJ2-1
TGTGCCAGCAGCCAACAGGGACTAGCGGGAGGGCATGGTGAGCAGTTCTTC
CASSQQGLAGGHGEQFF
>TRBV18|14|few|-|TRBJ2-1
TGTGCCAGCTCGTCGGGAGTAGGCTACAATGAGCAGTTCTTC
CASSSGVGYNEQFF
>TRBV11-3|14|-|-|TRBJ2-1
TGTGCCAGCAGCTTACCAGGGATTACGAATGAGCAGTTCTTC
CASSLPGITNEQFF
>TRBV7-6|15|-|TRBD2|TRBJ2-7
TGTGCCAGCAGCCTGTCTAGCGGGGCCTTCTACGAGCAGTACTTC
CASSLSSGAFYEQYF
>TRBV6-8|14|-|-|TRBJ1-6
TGTGCCAGCAGTTACGGGGGATATAATTCACCCCTCCACTTT
CASSYGGYNSPLHF
>TRBV7-1|13|-|-|TRBJ2-7
TGTGCCAGCCGACAGGCCCTAATTCACGAGCAGTACTTC
CASRQALIHEQYF
>TRBV6-8|14|-|-|TRBJ2-4
TGTGCCAGCAGTTACTCGAGGACAGAAAACATTCAGTACTTC
CASSYSRTENIQYF
>TRBV11-3|18|-|-|TRBJ1-1
TGTGCCAGCAGCCCCAGTATGGCAGGGTCGAGAGTTAACACTGAAGCTTTCTTT
CASSPSMAGSRVNTEAFF
>TRBV30|15|once|TRBD1|TRBJ2-7
TGTGCCTGGAGACCCCCCCGGGACAGGGGGCGCGAGCAGTACTTC
CAWRPPRDRGREQYF
>TRBV6-8|13|-|-|TRBJ2-7
TGTGCCAGCACCTTACAGGGCTCCTACGAGCAGTACTTC
CASTLQGSYEQYF
>TRBV28|12|few|-|TRBJ2-3
TGTGCCAGCAGTCGACCCACAGATACGCAGTATTTT
CASSRPTDTQYF
>TRBV6-8|13|-|-|TRBJ1-2
TGTGCCACCGCGGGGGCGCGGGGCTATGGCTACACCTTC
CATAGARGYGYTF
>TRBV18|16|-|-|TRBJ1-1
TGTGCCAGCTCACCACGATCAGACAACTTGAACACTGAAGCTTTCTTT
CASSPRSDNLNTEAFF